The present T cell receptor (beta chain) was sequenced within a study of neurological immune-mediated disorders (dated by TCRdb to between 2018 and 2021). As for the study more broadly: Among the roughly 35 multiple sclerosis patients, roughly 31 had relapsing-remitting MS and 3 had secondary progressive MS. The study compared peripheral blood TCR-beta repertoires of HTLV-I-associated myelopathy (HAM/TSP) patients, multiple sclerosis patients and healthy controls using UMI-based sequencing. Alongside PBMC samples, the set of some 97 TCR-beta libraries contained longitudinal samples, technical triplicates, and paired CD4+ and CD8+ T-cell subsets that had been sorted. Each longitudinal HAM/TSP and healthy donor was sampled at 3 time-points spaced at roughly 3-40 month intervals. The cohort included about 66 subjects: 14 with HAM/TSP, some 34 with multiple sclerosis, and some 20 healthy controls. Results and caveats for the whole study, not just this receptor: Repertoires from 18 of 34 MS patients were grouped by phylogenetic analysis into a cluster of related CDR3 sequences, suggesting a possible repertoire-level signature. The MS cluster was not associated with any clinical or MRI features, and the authors stated that larger cohorts are needed. TCR clonal expansion was highest in HAM/TSP patients and lowest in MS patients, with MS patients falling below even healthy controls. No identical CDR3 amino acid sequences were found to be shared among expanded clones across subjects, suggesting that TCR-beta repertoires were private in all groups.

This clonotype was recorded many times. What antigen it recognizes has not been identified. Base quality data are lacking; no much larger clone is found one base away. Read against the paper, the sample's time point label means: longitudinal time-point 3. Unsorted PBMC libraries were generated from 2 million PBMCs stored in RNAlater at -80 °C until RNA extraction. Multiple sclerosis patients were enrolled in a US clinical protocol under which disease progression was evaluated by magnetic resonance imaging. PBMCs were separated from peripheral blood using Ficoll-Hypaque density gradient centrifugation and then cryopreserved in liquid nitrogen. cDNA was synthesized by template-switch 5'RACE using a primer carrying a 10-nucleotide random unique molecular identifier by which each TCR transcript was tagged. Every sequencing run yielded over 160 million TCR-beta sequences covering 15-18 subjects. Total RNA was extracted with the RNeasy kit. Using the KAPA Real-time Library Amplification kit, TCR-beta VDJ regions were amplified with primers for the TCR constant region and the 5'RACE anchor. A first PCR added sample indexes and Illumina adaptors, after which a second PCR increased the library yield. After purification with Ampure beads, the TCR product of roughly 650 bp was size-selected on a 2% E-gel SizeSelection system. Library quality was checked on a Bioanalyzer, concentration was measured with Qubit, and libraries were quantified with the Kapa Library Quantification kit before pooling. An Illumina HiSeq 2500 was used to sequence the libraries paired-end at 2 x 150 bp. To increase sequence diversity, roughly 24-32% phiX was spiked into each library pool. The study's own analysis went as follows. Quality-filtered reads were processed with the UMI-based MiGEC pipeline, and over 90% of raw TCR sequences were removed by the MiGEC pipeline during error correction. IMGT germline references were used for aligning VDJ genes, and each clonotype was defined as a unique CDR3 amino acid sequence together with its V-J genes. VDJtools evaluated clonal expansion, Shannon diversity and CDR3 relatedness (CalcPairwiseDistances, ClusterSamples); CLCbio workbench built phylogenetic trees. Expanded clones were defined as having at least 8 unique UMIs, based on coefficient-of-variation modelling across technical triplicates. TCRdb ran its own pipeline on the public reads, namely fastp trimming at Q25 and MiXCR clone calling, and kept in-frame beta chains. Each record represents a unique CDR3 protein, reported with the most common genes and DNA among its rows. TCRdb, rather than the study authors, made the V and J calls. The sample table lists under 100,000 distinct CDR3 sequences, approximately 4.6% of them with a count of one. The ten top clones hold 4.5% to 6% of the sample.

The sequenced sample consisted of PBMCs. The sequence derives from a woman aged 55-69 years with multiple sclerosis.

The nucleotide sequence reads as follows: TGTGCCAGCAGAGGGTCGAGCAATCAGCCCCAGCATTTT. This gives the protein CASRGSSNQPQHF. The receptor chain draws on TRBV27 and TRBJ1-5; the D gene cannot be named for sure. V gives up 6 bases and J gives up 1 base, and the segment between their germline ends measures 7 bases. From the cysteine through the phenylalanine, the CDR3 covers 13 amino acids. Left in the record is the CDR3 DNA by itself, 39 bases read in frame from the first base. Sequences MNHEY (CDR1) and SMNVEV (CDR2) are obtained from the germline V gene (reference sequence).